Listed here are 19 T cell receptor beta chains from one sample, sequenced in a study of regulatory T cells in long-lasting Graves disease. Sample time point: persistent/refractory GD, antithyroid drugs over 5 years with positive TRAb. Preparation of the TCR library used RNA extracted from PBMCs. Arm-PCR with iRepertoire HTBI primers amplified the CDR3 regions for these TCR beta libraries. TCRdb used MiXCR to reprocess the multiplex PCR reads, holding one entry per CDR3 protein. Among 300,000 to 350,000 distinct CDR3 sequences, roughly a fifth were seen once, and the ten largest hold less than 35%. Source: peripheral blood mononuclear cells (PBMCs), taken when the disease was refractory, from a patient treated with antithyroid drugs. All receptors derive from a female donor with Graves disease.

This clonotype was seen many times. J is TRBJ2-5 and V is TRBV2; TRBD1 matches 8 bases. Germline CDR1 and CDR2: SNHLY and FYNNEI. The CDR3 loop spans 14 amino acids. Trimming cost V 5 bases and J 5 bases; bases outside gene matches: 7. CDR3: CASSRQGPRETQYF. CDR3 in DNA: TGTGCCAGCAGTCGACAGGGGCCCAGGGAGACCCAGTACTTC.

This clonotype was seen only a few times. The chain carries TRBV15 and TRBJ1-2, with D unresolved. Germline-derived CDR1 and CDR2 are LNHNV and YYDKDF (reference sequence). This CDR3 comprises 16 residues. The V gene lost 0 bases and the J gene lost 0 bases, with 11 bases spanning the gap. In DNA form, the CDR3 reads TGTGCCACCAGCAGAGATCTTGGGCCCCCTAACTATGGCTACACCTTC. This gives the protein CATSRDLGPPNYGYTF.

This chain links TRBV6-6 with TRBJ1-6, with D unresolved. The V and J ends lost 0 bases and 7 bases respectively, with 4 bases between them. The CDR3 runs to 13 residues. Germline V CDR1 and CDR2: MNHNY, SVGAGI (reference sequence). CDR3 amino acids: CASSYSDNSPLHF. The CDR3 DNA follows: TGTGCCAGCAGTTACTCGGACAATTCACCCCTCCACTTT.

This chain links TRBV5-1 with TRBJ2-5; perhaps TRBD1 as D (6 bases). With 4 bases removed from V and 5 bases from J, the gap between germline ends came to 21 bases. The CDR3 sequence is 16 residues long. From germline, CDR1 is SGHRS and CDR2 YFSETQ. The CDR3 bases are TGCGCCAGCAGCCCCGGACAGCCTCGACAGGTGGAGACCCAGTACTTC. Translation gives CASSPGQPRQVETQYF.

This clonotype was detected a few times. The chain combines TRBV6-4 with TRBJ1-4; a weak D match, TRBD1 (5 bases). The CDR3 spans 15 residues. Trimming took 6 bases from V and 4 from J, leaving 15 bases between them. Germline V gene lookup returns CDR1 MRHNA and CDR2 SNTAGT. Here the CDR3 DNA reads TGTGCCAGCAGGCGAACCGGGACCCTTAATGAAAAACTGTTTTTT. Amino acids: CASRRTGTLNEKLFF.

This clonotype was detected only a few times. V usage is TRBV7-9 and J usage is TRBJ1-2; TRBD1 agrees at 8 bases. The CDR3 has 15 amino acids. The V gene's germline CDR1 is SEHNR and CDR2 FQNEAQ (reference sequence). Unmatched junction bases numbered 7, after V lost 0 bases and J lost 7 bases. CDR3 coding DNA: TGTGCCAGCAGCTTAGCATCAATTGACAGGGGTGGCTACACCTTC. This codes for CASSLASIDRGGYTF.

This clonotype was detected ten times or more. The chain is built from TRBV7-2 and TRBJ2-2, with 12 bases that match TRBD2. The CDR3 length is 16 residues. Germline V lookup: CDR1 SGHTA, CDR2 FQGNSA. The V gene end was trimmed by 5 bases and the J gene end by 5 bases; junction bases not matched to a gene: 6. CDR3 residues: CASSPRLAGETGELFF. CDR3 coding DNA: TGTGCCAGCAGCCCGAGACTAGCGGGAGAAACCGGGGAGCTGTTTTTT.

Written as DNA, the CDR3 is TGCGCCAGCAGCTGGGGACAGGGAGGCGAGCAGTACTTC. It specifies CASSWGQGGEQYF. The gene calls are TRBV5-1 and TRBJ2-7; 9 bases map to TRBD1. This CDR3 is built from 13 residues. V shed 3 bases, J shed 6 bases, and the junction held 4 bases outside the gene matches. Germline V gene data show CDR1 as SGHRS and CDR2 as YFSETQ.

The genes are TRBV7-9 and TRBJ1-1, with D uncertain. Germline V gene lookup returns CDR1 SEHNR and CDR2 FQNEAQ (reference sequence). V was shortened by 2 bases and J by 10 bases, with 14 bases between the two germline ends. The CDR3 length is 13 residues. The DNA of the CDR3 is TGTGCCAGCAGCTTACCAGCAGGAGTTGCAGCTTTCTTT. This translates into CASSLPAGVAAFF.

The chain carries TRBV7-2 and TRBJ1-5; D possibly corresponds to TRBD1 (5 bases). Between the trimmed V and J ends, which lost 5 bases and 3 bases, there was a span of 14 bases. The CDR3 runs to 15 residues. Germline values: CDR1 SGHTA, CDR2 FQGNSA. CDR3 in amino acids: CASSRTGGNNQPQHF. CDR3 nucleotides: TGTGCCAGCAGCCGTACCGGGGGGAACAATCAGCCCCAGCATTTT.

The table lists this clonotype with many counts. V gene TRBV27 combines with J gene TRBJ2-5; 9 nucleotides align to TRBD1. Germline loops: CDR1 MNHEY, CDR2 SMNVEV (reference sequence). This CDR3 contains 18 residues. The V gene end was trimmed by 3 bases and the J gene end by 1 base; junction bases not matched to a gene: 12. CDR3 region: CASSFLPPGTGFQETQYF. The DNA of the CDR3 is TGTGCCAGCAGTTTCCTACCCCCCGGGACAGGGTTCCAAGAGACCCAGTACTTC.

This clonotype was seen many times. The chain has TRBV6-2 or TRBV6-3 and TRBJ1-2; no clear D. In germline, CDR1 is MNHEY, CDR2 SVGEGT. CDR3 length: 12 residues. The V end was cut by 6 bases, the J end by 5 bases, with 10 bases between. The CDR3 loop is CASSPWNYGYTF. CDR3 DNA: TGTGCCAGCAGCCCATGGAATTATGGCTACACCTTC.

This clonotype was counted only a few times. The rearrangement links TRBV6-5 to TRBJ1-5; possible D gene TRBD1, 5 bases. CDR3 size: 16 residues. V was shortened by 2 bases and J by 4 bases, with 15 bases between the two germline ends. CDR1 is MNHEY and CDR2 is SVGAGI in the germline V gene. The CDR3 here is CASSYNLGRRNQPQHF. The CDR3 DNA reads TGTGCCAGCAGTTACAACCTGGGACGGAGAAATCAGCCCCAGCATTTT.

This clonotype was seen many times. The chain couples TRBV2 to TRBJ1-4; D not resolved. The CDR3 contains 13 residues. V shed 7 bases and J shed 5 bases, with 11 bases lying between them. The germline CDR1 and CDR2 sequences are SNHLY and FYNNEI. In nucleotides, the CDR3 is TGTGCCAGCACGTCAGACCCAAATGAAAAACTGTTTTTT. It translates to CASTSDPNEKLFF. Full variable domain (remainder filled in from reference TRBV2 and TRBJ1-4): EPEVTQTPSHQVTQMGQEVILRCVPISNHLYFYWYRQILGQKVEFLVSFYNNEISEKSEIFDDQFSVERPDGSNFTLKIRSTKLEDSAMYFCASTSDPNEKLFFGSGTQLSVL.

This clonotype was found once. V and J are TRBV19 and TRBJ2-7; D call uncertain. Per germline, CDR1 LNHDA and CDR2 SQIVND (reference sequence). The CDR3 has 13 amino acids. Trimming pared 5 bases from V and 0 bases from J, leaving 8 bases between. In nucleotides, the CDR3 is TGTGCCAGTAGTCAGGAGCTCTCCTACGAGCAGTACTTC. Translating it yields CASSQELSYEQYF. Combining the CDR3 with reference TRBV19 and TRBJ2-7 gives the whole variable domain DGGITQSPKYLFRKEGQNVTLSCEQNLNHDAMYWYRQDPGQGLRLIYYSQIVNDFQKGDIAEGYSVSREKKESFPLTVTSAQKNPTAFYLCASSQELSYEQYFGPGTRLTVT.

This clonotype was found many times. The V and J genes are TRBV2 and TRBJ1-5; 9 nucleotides match TRBD1. CDR1 and CDR2 (germline): SNHLY, FYNNEI. There are 15 residues in the CDR3. J gave up 2 bases and V 5 bases, and 4 bases lay outside the gene matches. The CDR3 DNA is TGTGCCAGCAGTCGGGACAGGGAAGGCAATCAGCCCCAGCATTTT. It yields the protein CASSRDREGNQPQHF.

The CDR3, as DNA: TGTGCCAGCAGCTTGGCCGGACCGTACACTGAAGCTTTCTTT. Amino acid sequence: CASSLAGPYTEAFF. The rearrangement uses TRBV5-4 and TRBJ1-1; no definite D call. Germline V gene sequence: CDR1 SGHNT, CDR2 YYREEE (reference sequence). V lost 0 bases and J lost 3, with 9 bases in between. This CDR3 comprises 14 residues.

As for this clonotype: A much larger clone differs by one base, so this may be a read error. This CDR3 is CASGLALRTYPNYEQYF. CDR3 DNA sequence: TGTGCTAGTGGTTTGGCCCTCCGGACATACCCAAACTACGAGCAGTACTTC. This chain joins TRBV12-5 and TRBJ2-7; tentative D call: TRBD1 (5 bases). Trimming cost V 1 base and J 3 bases, with 19 bases left between them. The CDR3 sequence is 17 residues long. Per germline, CDR1 LGHNT and CDR2 FRNRAP. Full variable domain (missing parts from reference TRBV12-5 and TRBJ2-7): DARVTQTPRHKVTEMGQEVTMRCQPILGHNTVFWYRQTMMQGLELLAYFRNRAPLDDSGMPKDRFSAEMPDATLATLKIQPSEPRDSAVYFCASGLALRTYPNYEQYFGPGTRLTVT.

This clonotype was counted between two and nine times. V usage is TRBV3-1 and J usage is TRBJ2-7, with TRBD2 matching over 9 bases. V lost 5 bases, J lost 1 base, and 3 bases stayed unmatched. This CDR3 comprises 14 residues. CDR1 is LGHDT and CDR2 is YNNKEL in the germline V gene (reference sequence). Here the CDR3 DNA reads TGTGCCAGCAGCGGGACTAGCAGGTCCTACGAGCAGTACTTC. Its protein product is CASSGTSRSYEQYF.